Each of the 11 T cell receptor beta chains below was sequenced from the same sample in a study of blood T cell repertoires in COVID-19. The repertoire was sequenced with immunoSEQ multiplex PCR; TCRdb's copy has only in-frame clones and lacks some. This sample has 45,000 to 60,000 clones, with nearly 90% found just once. The material sequenced was peripheral blood. The receptors here all came from a man aged 60 to 75 with acute or convalescent COVID-19.

The rearrangement links TRBV7-9 to TRBJ2-3, with D possibly TRBD1 on 5 matching bases. This CDR3 has 14 amino acids. V lost 5 bases, J lost 4 bases, and 13 bases lay in between. Germline CDR1 is SEHNR and CDR2 is FQNEAQ (reference sequence). CDR3 DNA sequence: TGTGCCAGCAGCGTGACAGTCCCTCCAGATACGCAGTATTTT. Its protein product is CASSVTVPPDTQYF. Supplemented by reference TRBV7-9 and TRBJ2-3, the full variable domain reads DTGVSQNPRHKITKRGQNVTFRCDPISEHNRLYWYRQTLGQGPEFLTYFQNEAQLEKSRLLSDRFSAERPKGSFSTLEIQRTEQGDSAMYLCASSVTVPPDTQYFGPGTRLTVL.

The J gene is TRBJ1-1, the V gene TRBV7-9; TRBD1 might be the D (5 bases). Looked up from germline, CDR1 is SEHNR and CDR2 is FQNEAQ (reference sequence). The length of the CDR3 is 14 residues. The V gene lost 9 bases and the J gene lost 3 bases, with 17 bases spanning the gap. The DNA of the CDR3 is TGTGCCAGTGTTTTACCAGGGAGGTACACTGAAGCTTTCTTT. This sequence encodes CASVLPGRYTEAFF.

The chain links TRBV5-1 to TRBJ1-6, with unresolved D. This CDR3 comprises 15 residues. CDR1 SGHRS and CDR2 YFSETQ come from the germline V gene. The V gene lost 0 bases and the J gene lost 7 bases, with 11 bases spanning the gap. The CDR3 reads CASSLGPNQNSPLHF. CDR3 coding DNA: TGCGCCAGCAGCTTGGGCCCAAACCAGAATTCACCCCTCCACTTT.

J is TRBJ1-2 and V is TRBV12-5; D gene uncertain. The V end lost 3 bases, the J end lost 2 bases, and 7 bases lay between the germline ends. The CDR3 is 13 residues long. Germline CDR1 is LGHNT and CDR2 is FRNRAP. This CDR3 reads CASGFFQNYGYTF. The CDR3 DNA reads TGTGCTAGTGGTTTTTTCCAGAACTATGGCTACACCTTC.

The chain recombines TRBV9 with TRBJ2-1, with 13 bases fitting TRBD2. Per germline, CDR1 SGDLS and CDR2 YYNGEE. The CDR3 covers 15 residues. The V segment lost 4 bases and the J segment 6 bases; nucleotides outside the gene matches: 4. CDR3 nucleotides: TGTGCCAGCAGCCGGACTAGCGGGGGAGTCAATGAGCAGTTCTTC. Translation: CASSRTSGGVNEQFF.

This chain joins TRBV10-3 and TRBJ1-2; D is uncertain. With 10 bases removed from V and 4 bases from J, the gap between germline ends came to 16 bases. The CDR3 has 13 residues. Germline lookup yields CDR1 ENHRY and CDR2 SYGVKD. This CDR3 reads CATSLEATYGYTF. The CDR3 DNA reads TGTGCCACCTCCTTAGAAGCTACCTATGGCTACACCTTC.

V usage is TRBV4-1 and J usage is TRBJ1-1; D is perhaps TRBD1 (5 bases). Looked up from germline, CDR1 is MGHRA and CDR2 is YSYEKL. The CDR3 has 14 amino acids. V lost 9 bases and J 0 bases, leaving 14 bases between the germline ends. The CDR3 DNA reads as TGCGCCAGTATTGATTTAGGGGTGAACACTGAAGCTTTCTTT. Translating it yields CASIDLGVNTEAFF.

This chain uses TRBV30 with TRBJ2-6; 7 bases are a match to TRBD1. Germline values: CDR1 GTSNPN, CDR2 SVGIG (reference sequence). J gave up 0 bases and V 5 bases, and 10 bases lay outside the gene matches. The CDR3 consists of 17 residues. The DNA for the CDR3 is TGTGCCTGGGGGGACAGACCGCGTCACTCTGGGGCCAACGTCCTGACTTTC. Translation gives CAWGDRPRHSGANVLTF.

CDR3 in amino acids: CATKGVHPGLLTYEQYF. In nucleotides, the CDR3 is TGTGCCACCAAGGGCGTTCATCCGGGACTACTTACCTACGAGCAGTACTTC. The chain recombines TRBV19 with TRBJ2-7; TRBD2 matches 7 bases. Germline V lookup: CDR1 LNHDA, CDR2 SQIVND (reference sequence). The trim removed 10 bases at V and 2 bases at J, leaving 20 bases unmatched. The CDR3 runs to 17 residues.

This clone was counted between two and nine times. The V and J genes are TRBV25-1 and TRBJ1-6; D may be TRBD1 (6 bases). Deletions cut 8 bases from V and 7 bases from J, with 15 bases between. The CDR3 length is 14 residues. Germline V gene sequence: CDR1 MGHDK, CDR2 SYGVNS. The CDR3: CASLGQSKNSPLHF. CDR3 nucleotides: TGTGCCAGCCTAGGACAGAGTAAAAATTCACCCCTCCACTTT. Looking up the rest from reference TRBV25-1 and TRBJ1-6 gives the full variable domain: EADIYQTPRYLVIGTGKKITLECSQTMGHDKMYWYQQDPGMELHLIHYSYGVNSTEKGDLSSESTVSRIRTEHFPLTLESARPSHTSQYLCASLGQSKNSPLHFGNGTRLTVT.

The V and J genes are TRBV21-1 and TRBJ2-1; the DNA was not used to check the table's D call, TRBD2. TRBV21-1 is described as a pseudogene. The CDR3 runs 23 residues. This CDR3 reads CASSNRPGLAGGRPPRSYNEQFF. CDR3 DNA sequence: TGTGCCAGCAGCAACCGGCCGGGACTAGCGGGGGGCCGACCCCCCCGCTCCTACAATGAGCAGTTCTTC.